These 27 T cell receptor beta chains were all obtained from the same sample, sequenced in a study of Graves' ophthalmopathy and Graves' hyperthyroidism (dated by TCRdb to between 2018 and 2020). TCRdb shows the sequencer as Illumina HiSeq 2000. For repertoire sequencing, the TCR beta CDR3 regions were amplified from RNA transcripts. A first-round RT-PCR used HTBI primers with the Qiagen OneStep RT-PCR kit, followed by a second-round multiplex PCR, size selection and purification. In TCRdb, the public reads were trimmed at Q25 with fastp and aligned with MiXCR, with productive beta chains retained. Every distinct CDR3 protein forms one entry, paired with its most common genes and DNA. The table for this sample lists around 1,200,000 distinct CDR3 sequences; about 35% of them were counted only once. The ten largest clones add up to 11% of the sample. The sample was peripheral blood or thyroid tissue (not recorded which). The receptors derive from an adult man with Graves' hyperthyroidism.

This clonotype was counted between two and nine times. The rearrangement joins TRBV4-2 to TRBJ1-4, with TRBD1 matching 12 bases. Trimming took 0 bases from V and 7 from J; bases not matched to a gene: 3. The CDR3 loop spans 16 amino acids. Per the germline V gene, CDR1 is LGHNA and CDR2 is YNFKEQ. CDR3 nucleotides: TGTGCCAGCAGCCAAGATGGGGGACAGGGGGCTGAAAAACTGTTTTTT. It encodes CASSQDGGQGAEKLFF.

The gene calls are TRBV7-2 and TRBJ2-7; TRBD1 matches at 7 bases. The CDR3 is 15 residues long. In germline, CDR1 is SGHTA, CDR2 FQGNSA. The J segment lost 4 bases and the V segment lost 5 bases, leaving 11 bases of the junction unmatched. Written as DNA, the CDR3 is TGTGCCAGCAGCCTAATCCCGACAGGGATTTACGAGCAGTACTTC. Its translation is CASSLIPTGIYEQYF.

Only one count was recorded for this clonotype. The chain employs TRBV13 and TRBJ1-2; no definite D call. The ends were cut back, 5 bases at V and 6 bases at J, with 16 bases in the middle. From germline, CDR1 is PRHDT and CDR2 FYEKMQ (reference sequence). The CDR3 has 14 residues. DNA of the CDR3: TGTGCCAGCAGCGTTACCCCTGGCCAGGATGGCTACACCTTC. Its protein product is CASSVTPGQDGYTF.

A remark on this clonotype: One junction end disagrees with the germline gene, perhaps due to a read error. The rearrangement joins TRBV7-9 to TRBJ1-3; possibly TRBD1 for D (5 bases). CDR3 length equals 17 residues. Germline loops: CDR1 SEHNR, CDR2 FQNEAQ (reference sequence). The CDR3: CASSQVLGRSSGNTIYF. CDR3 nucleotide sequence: TGCGCCAGCAGCCAAGTACTGGGACGGAGCTCTGGAAACACCATATATTTT.

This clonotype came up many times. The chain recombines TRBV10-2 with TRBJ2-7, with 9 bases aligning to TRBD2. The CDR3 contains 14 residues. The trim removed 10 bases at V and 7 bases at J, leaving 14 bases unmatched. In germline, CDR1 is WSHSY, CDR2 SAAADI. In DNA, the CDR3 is TGCGCCACCGGGGGCGCGGGAGGGCCGGGGGAGCAGTACTTC. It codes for CATGGAGGPGEQYF.

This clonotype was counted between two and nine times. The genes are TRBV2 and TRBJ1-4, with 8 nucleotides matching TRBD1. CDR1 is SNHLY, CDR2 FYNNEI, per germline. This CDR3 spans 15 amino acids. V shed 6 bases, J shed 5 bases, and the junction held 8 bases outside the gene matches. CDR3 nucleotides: TGTGCCAGCAGGGTACCGCAGGGGGCAAATGAAAAACTGTTTTTT. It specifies CASRVPQGANEKLFF.

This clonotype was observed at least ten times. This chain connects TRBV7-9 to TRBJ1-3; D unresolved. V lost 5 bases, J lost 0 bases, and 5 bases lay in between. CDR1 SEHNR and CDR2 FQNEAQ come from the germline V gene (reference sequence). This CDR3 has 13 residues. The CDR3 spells CASSPRSGNTIYF. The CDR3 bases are TGTGCCAGCAGCCCCCGCTCTGGAAACACCATATATTTT.

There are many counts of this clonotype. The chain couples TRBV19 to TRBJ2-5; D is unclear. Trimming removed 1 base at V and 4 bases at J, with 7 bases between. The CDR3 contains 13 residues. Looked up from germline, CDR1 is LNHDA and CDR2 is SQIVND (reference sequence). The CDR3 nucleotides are TGTGCCAGTAGTATAGGGGTACGAGAGACCCAGTACTTC. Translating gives CASSIGVRETQYF.

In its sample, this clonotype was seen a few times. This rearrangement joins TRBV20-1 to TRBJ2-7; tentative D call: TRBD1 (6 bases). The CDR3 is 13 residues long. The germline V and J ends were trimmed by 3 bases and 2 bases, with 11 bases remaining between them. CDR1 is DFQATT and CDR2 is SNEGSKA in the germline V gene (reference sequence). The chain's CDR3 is CSARFYRAYEQYF. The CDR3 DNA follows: TGCAGTGCTAGGTTCTACAGGGCCTACGAGCAGTACTTC.

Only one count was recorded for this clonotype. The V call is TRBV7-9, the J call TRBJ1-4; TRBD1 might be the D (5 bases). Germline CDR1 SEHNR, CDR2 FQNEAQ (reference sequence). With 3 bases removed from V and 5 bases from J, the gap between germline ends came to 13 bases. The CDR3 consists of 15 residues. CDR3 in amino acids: CASSLSGTQNEKLFF. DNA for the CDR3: TGTGCCAGCAGCTTGTCTGGGACTCAAAATGAAAAACTGTTTTTT.

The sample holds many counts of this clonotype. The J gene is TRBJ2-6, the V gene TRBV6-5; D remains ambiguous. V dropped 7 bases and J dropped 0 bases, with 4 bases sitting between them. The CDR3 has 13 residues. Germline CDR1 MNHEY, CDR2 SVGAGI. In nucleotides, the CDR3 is TGTGCCAGCATCAGCTCTGGGGCCAACGTCCTGACTTTC. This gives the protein CASISSGANVLTF.

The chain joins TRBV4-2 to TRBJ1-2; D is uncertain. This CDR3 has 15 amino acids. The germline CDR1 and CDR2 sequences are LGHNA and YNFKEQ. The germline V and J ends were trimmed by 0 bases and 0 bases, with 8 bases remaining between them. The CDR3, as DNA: TGTGCCAGCAGCCAAGAGTACAAAGCTAACTATGGCTACACCTTC. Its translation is CASSQEYKANYGYTF.

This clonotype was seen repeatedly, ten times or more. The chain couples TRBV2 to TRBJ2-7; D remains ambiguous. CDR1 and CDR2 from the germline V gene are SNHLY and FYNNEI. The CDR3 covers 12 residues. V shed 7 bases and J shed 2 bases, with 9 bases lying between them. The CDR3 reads CASNTEAYEQYF. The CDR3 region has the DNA TGTGCCAGCAATACAGAAGCCTACGAGCAGTACTTC.

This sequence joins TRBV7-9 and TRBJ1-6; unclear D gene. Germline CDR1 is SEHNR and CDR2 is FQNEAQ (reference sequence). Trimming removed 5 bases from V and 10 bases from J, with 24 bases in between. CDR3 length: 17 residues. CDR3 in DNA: TGTGCCAGCAGCCCGCGGGCCTTGGGAGGTTGGGTATCACCCCTCCACTTT. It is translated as CASSPRALGGWVSPLHF.

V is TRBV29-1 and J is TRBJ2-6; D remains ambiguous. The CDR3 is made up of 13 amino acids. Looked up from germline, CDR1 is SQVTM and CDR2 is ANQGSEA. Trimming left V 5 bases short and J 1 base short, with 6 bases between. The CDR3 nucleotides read TGCAGCGTTCAGGTGTCTGGGGCCAACGTCCTGACTTTC. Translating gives CSVQVSGANVLTF.

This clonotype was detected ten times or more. CDR3 DNA sequence: TGTGCCAGCAGCGGTGGGGATGAAAAACTGTTTTTT. Amino acid sequence: CASSGGDEKLFF. This chain links TRBV9 with TRBJ1-4; no firm D call. The germline V and J ends were trimmed by 3 bases and 6 bases, with 6 bases remaining between them. Germline assignment: CDR1 SGDLS and CDR2 YYNGEE. This CDR3 is built from 12 residues.

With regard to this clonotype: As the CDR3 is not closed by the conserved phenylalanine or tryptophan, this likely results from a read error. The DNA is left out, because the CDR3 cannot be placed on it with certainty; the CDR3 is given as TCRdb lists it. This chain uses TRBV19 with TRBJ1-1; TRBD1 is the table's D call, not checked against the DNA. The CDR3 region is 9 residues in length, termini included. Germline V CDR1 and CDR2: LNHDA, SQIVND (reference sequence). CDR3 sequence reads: CASRTTGTY.

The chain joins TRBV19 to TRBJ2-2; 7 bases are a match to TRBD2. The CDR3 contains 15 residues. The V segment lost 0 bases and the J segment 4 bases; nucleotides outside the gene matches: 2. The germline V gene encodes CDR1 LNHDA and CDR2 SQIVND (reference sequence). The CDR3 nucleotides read TGTGCCAGTAGTATAGAAAGCGGGACCACCGGGGAGCTGTTTTTT. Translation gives CASSIESGTTGELFF.

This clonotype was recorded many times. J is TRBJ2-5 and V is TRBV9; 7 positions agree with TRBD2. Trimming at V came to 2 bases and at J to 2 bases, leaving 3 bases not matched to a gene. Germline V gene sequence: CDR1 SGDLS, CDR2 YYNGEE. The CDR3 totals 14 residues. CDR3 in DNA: TGTGCCAGCAGCGTCCGCGGGGGACAAGAGACCCAGTACTTC. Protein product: CASSVRGGQETQYF. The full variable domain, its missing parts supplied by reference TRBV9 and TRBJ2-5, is DSGVTQTPKHLITATGQRVTLRCSPRSGDLSVYWYQQSLDQGLQFLIQYYNGEERAKGNILERFSAQQFPDLHSELNLSSLELGDSALYFCASSVRGGQETQYFGPGTRLLVL.

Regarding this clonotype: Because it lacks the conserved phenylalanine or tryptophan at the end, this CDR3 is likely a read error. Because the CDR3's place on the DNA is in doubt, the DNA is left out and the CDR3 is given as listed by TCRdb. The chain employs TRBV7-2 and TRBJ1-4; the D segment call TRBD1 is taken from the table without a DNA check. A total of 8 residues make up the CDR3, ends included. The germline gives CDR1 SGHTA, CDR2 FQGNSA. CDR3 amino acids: CASRGGVL.

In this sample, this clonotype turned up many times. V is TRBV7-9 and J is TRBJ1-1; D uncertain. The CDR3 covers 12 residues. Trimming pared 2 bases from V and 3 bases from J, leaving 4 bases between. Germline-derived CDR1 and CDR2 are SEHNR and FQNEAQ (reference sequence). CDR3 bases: TGTGCCAGCAGCTTACCGTACACTGAAGCTTTCTTT. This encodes CASSLPYTEAFF.

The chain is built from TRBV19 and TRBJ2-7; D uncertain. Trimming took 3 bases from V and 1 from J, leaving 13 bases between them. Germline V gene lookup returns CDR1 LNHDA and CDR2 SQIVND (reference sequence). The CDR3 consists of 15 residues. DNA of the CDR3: TGTGCCAGTAGTATGGATGGGGTATCTTCCTACGAGCAGTACTTC. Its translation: CASSMDGVSSYEQYF.

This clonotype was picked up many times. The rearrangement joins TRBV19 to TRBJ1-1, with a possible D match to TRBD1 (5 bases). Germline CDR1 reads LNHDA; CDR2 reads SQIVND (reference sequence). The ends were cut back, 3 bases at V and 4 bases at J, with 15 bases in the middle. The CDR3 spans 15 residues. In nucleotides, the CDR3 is TGTGCCAGTAGTATCGGGGGACTCTCGGCCACTGAAGCTTTCTTT. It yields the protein CASSIGGLSATEAFF.

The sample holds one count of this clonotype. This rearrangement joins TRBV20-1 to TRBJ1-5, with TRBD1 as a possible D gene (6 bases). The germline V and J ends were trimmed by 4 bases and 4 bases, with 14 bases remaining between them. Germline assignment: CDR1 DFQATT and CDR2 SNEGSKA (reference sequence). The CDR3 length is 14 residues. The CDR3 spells CSAKSTGANQPQHF. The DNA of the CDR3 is TGCAGTGCTAAATCGACAGGTGCAAATCAGCCCCAGCATTTT.

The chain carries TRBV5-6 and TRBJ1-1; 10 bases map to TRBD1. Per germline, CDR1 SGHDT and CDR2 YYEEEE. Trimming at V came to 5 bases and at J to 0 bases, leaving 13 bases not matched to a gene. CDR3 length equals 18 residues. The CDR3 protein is CASRLRQGAVGMNTEAFF. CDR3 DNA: TGTGCCAGCAGATTGAGACAGGGGGCCGTCGGTATGAACACTGAAGCTTTCTTT.

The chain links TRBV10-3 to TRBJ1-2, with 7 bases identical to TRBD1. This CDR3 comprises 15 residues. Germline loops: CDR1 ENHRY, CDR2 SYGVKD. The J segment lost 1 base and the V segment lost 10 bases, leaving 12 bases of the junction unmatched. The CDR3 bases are TGTGCCAGCCATTCCGGGACAGCAGTTAACTATGGCTACACCTTC. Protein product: CASHSGTAVNYGYTF.

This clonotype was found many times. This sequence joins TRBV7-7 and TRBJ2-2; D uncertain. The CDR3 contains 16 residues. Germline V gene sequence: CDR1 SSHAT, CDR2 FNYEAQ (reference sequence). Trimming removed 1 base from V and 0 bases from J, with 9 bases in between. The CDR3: CASSLGYSSNTGELFF. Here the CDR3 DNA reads TGTGCCAGCAGCTTAGGGTACAGTTCGAACACCGGGGAGCTGTTTTTT.